The rows below give T cell receptor beta chains drawn from one sample of a study of cytomegalovirus exposure and HLA in healthy donors. The method was immunoSEQ multiplex PCR; TCRdb's version includes in-frame clones alone and lacks a portion of them. The table includes about 160,000 clones, about 85% detected once. Source material: PBMCs. Source of these receptors: a male donor in good health and CMV-seropositive. Each CDR3 is given with its conserved first and last residue. A D gene is named only where the DNA matches it firmly. The listing skips clone size in some rows; elsewhere it reads once, few, many or a size class.

d_call j_call clone_size v_call cdr3_nt cdr3_aa
- TRBJ2-7 - TRBV10-2 TGCGCCAGCAGTTCCCGAGGGTTTACCTACGAGCAGTACTTC CASSSRGFTYEQYF
- TRBJ2-7 few TRBV4-2 TGTGCCAGCAGCCTTACGGGGAACGAGCAGTACTTC CASSLTGNEQYF
- TRBJ2-5 once TRBV5-4 TGTGCCAGCAGCTTGTTGTCAGTGGAGACCCAGTACTTC CASSLLSVETQYF
TRBD2 TRBJ2-7 - TRBV5-4 TGTGCCAGCAGATCCGGGACTAGCGGGTTAGGCGAGCAGTACTTC CASRSGTSGLGEQYF
- TRBJ1-6 - TRBV27 TGTGCCAGCAGTGGGGGCGTTCCACCCCTCCACTTT CASSGGVPPLHF
TRBD2 TRBJ2-1 - TRBV7-2 TGTGCCAGCACCCAAGGGACTAAGCAGTTCTTC CASTQGTKQFF
TRBD1 TRBJ2-7 - TRBV27 TGTGCCAGCAGTACCCCGGGACAGGCCTCCTACGAGCAGTACTTC CASSTPGQASYEQYF
TRBD2 TRBJ2-7 - TRBV10-3 TGTGCCATCAGTGGATCTGGGGGGGGAACCTACGAGCAGTACTTC CAISGSGGGTYEQYF
TRBD2 TRBJ2-1 once TRBV19 TGTGCCAGTTCGGGGGGGAATGAGCAGTTCTTC CASSGGNEQFF
- TRBJ2-2 few TRBV2 TGTGCCAGCAGTGGGGGTGGAGGGGTCACCGGGGAGCTGTTTTTT CASSGGGGVTGELFF
TRBD2 TRBJ2-7 - TRBV5-1 TGCGCCAGCAGGACTAGCGGGAGTTCCTACGAGCAGTACTTC CASRTSGSSYEQYF
- TRBJ2-4 - TRBV6-5 TGTGCCAGCAGTTACTCCTTTCTAGCCAAAAACATTCAGTACTTC CASSYSFLAKNIQYF
TRBD1 TRBJ2-5 - TRBV5-6 TGTGCCAGCAGCTTGTATCTGGGACAGGGGAATTCGATGGAGACCCAGTACTTC CASSLYLGQGNSMETQYF
- TRBJ1-3 - TRBV4-1 TGCGCCAGCAGCCAAGTAAGCGAGGAAACATTGAGGTATTTT CASSQVSEETLRYF